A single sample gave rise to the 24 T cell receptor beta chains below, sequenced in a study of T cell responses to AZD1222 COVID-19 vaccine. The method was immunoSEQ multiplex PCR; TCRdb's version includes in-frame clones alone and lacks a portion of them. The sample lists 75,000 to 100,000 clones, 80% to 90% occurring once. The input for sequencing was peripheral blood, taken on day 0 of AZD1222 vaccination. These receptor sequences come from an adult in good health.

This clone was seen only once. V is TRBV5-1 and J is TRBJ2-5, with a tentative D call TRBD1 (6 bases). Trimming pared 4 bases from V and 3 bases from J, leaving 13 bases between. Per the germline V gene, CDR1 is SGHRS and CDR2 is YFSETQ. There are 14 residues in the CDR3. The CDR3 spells CASSQGAGEETQYF. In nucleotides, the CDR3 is TGCGCCAGCAGCCAAGGGGCAGGGGAAGAGACCCAGTACTTC.

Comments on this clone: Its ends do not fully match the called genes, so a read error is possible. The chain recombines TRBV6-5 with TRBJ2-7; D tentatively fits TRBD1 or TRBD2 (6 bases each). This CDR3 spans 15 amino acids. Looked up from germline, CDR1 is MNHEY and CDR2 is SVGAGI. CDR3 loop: CASSYLDRGAYEQYF. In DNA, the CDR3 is TGTGCCAGCAGCTACTTGGATAGGGGGGCGTACGAGCAGTACTTC.

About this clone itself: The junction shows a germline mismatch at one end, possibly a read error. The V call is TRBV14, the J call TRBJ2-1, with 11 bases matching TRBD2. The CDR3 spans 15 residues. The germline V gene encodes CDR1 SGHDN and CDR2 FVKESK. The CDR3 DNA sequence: TGTGCCAGCAGCCTACTAGCGGGGGACTACAGTGAGCAGTTCTTC. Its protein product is CASSLLAGDYSEQFF.

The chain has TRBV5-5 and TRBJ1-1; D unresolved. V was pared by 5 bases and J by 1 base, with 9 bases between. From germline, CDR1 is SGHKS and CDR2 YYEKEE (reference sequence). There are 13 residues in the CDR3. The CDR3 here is CASRVTRNTEAFF. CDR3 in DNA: TGTGCCAGCAGAGTTACACGGAACACTGAAGCTTTCTTT.

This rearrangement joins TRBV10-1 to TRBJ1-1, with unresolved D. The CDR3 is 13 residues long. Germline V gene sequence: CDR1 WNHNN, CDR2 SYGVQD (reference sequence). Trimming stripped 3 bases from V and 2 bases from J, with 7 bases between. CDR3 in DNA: TGCGCCAGCAGTGAACAGCTAAACACTGAAGCTTTCTTT. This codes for CASSEQLNTEAFF.

The CDR3, as DNA: TGTGCCAGCAGCCTATTCATGACAGTCGGCTACACCTTC. Translating it yields CASSLFMTVGYTF. The genes are TRBV5-6 and TRBJ1-2, with D maybe TRBD1 (5 bases). The germline gives CDR1 SGHDT, CDR2 YYEEEE. The CDR3 sequence is 13 residues long. Trimming removed 4 bases at V and 8 bases at J, with 15 bases between.

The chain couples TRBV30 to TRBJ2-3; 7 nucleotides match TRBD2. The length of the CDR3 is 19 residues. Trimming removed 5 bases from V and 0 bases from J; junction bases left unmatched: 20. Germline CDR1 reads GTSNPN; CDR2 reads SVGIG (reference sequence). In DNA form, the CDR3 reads TGTGCCTGGGCCCCCTCTGGGGAATCTCCGGGACTAAGCACAGATACGCAGTATTTT. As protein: CAWAPSGESPGLSTDTQYF.

The CDR3 sequence is CAISDGSGGATGELFF. CDR3 DNA sequence: TGTGCCATCAGTGATGGCTCAGGGGGCGCGACCGGGGAGCTGTTTTTT. V usage is TRBV10-3 and J usage is TRBJ2-2, with 8 positions matching TRBD1. CDR1 and CDR2 from the germline V gene are ENHRY and SYGVKD. This CDR3 comprises 16 residues. With 3 bases clipped from V and 5 bases from J, the junction kept 8 bases outside the gene matches.

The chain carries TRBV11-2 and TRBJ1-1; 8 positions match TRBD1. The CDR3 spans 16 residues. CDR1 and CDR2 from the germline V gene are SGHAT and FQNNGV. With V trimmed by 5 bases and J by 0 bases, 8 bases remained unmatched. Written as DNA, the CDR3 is TGTGCCAGCAGCGCCTCGACAGGGGCGCTGAACACTGAAGCTTTCTTT. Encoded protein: CASSASTGALNTEAFF.

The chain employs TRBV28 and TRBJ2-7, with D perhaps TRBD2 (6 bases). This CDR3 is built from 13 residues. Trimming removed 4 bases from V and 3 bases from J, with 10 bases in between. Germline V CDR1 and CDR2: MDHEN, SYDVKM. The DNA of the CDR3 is TGTGCCAGCAGTTCCTCCGGGGGCTACGAGCAGTACTTC. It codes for CASSSSGGYEQYF.

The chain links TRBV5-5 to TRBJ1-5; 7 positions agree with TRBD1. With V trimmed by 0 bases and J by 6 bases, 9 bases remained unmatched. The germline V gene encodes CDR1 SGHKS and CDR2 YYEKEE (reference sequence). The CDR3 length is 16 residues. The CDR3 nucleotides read TGTGCCAGCAGCTTGGTCCCAGGGGGTGTAATTCAGCCCCAGCATTTT. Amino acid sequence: CASSLVPGGVIQPQHF. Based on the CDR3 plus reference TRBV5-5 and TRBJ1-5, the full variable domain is DAGVTQSPTHLIKTRGQQVTLRCSPISGHKSVSWYQQVLGQGPQFIFQYYEKEERGRGNFPDRFSARQFPNYSSELNVNALLLGDSALYLCASSLVPGGVIQPQHFGDGTRLSIL.

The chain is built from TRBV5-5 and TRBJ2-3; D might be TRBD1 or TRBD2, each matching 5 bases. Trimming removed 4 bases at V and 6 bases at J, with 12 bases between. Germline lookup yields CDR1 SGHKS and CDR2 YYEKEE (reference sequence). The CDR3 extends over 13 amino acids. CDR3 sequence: CASSPRDGDTQYF. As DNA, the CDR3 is TGTGCCAGCAGCCCTCGGGACGGGGATACGCAGTATTTT. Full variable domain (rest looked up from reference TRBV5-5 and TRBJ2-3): DAGVTQSPTHLIKTRGQQVTLRCSPISGHKSVSWYQQVLGQGPQFIFQYYEKEERGRGNFPDRFSARQFPNYSSELNVNALLLGDSALYLCASSPRDGDTQYFGPGTRLTVL.

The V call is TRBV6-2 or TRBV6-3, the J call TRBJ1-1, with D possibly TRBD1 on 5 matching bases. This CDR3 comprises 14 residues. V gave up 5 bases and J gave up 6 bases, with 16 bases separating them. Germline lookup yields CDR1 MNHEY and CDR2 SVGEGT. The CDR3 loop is CASSRRVGPAEAFF. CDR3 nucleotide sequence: TGTGCCAGCAGTCGCAGGGTGGGTCCGGCTGAAGCTTTCTTT.

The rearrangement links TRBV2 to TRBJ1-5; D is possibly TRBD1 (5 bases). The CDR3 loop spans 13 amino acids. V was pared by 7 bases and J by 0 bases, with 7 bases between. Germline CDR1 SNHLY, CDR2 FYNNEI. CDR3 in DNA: TGTGCCAGCAAAAGGGGTAGCAATCAGCCCCAGCATTTT. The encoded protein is CASKRGSNQPQHF.

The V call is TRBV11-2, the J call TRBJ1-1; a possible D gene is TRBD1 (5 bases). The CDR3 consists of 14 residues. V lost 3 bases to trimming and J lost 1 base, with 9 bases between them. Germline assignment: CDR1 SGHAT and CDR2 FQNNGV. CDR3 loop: CASSLNGGNTEAFF. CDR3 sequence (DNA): TGTGCCAGCAGCTTGAACGGGGGGAACACTGAAGCTTTCTTT.

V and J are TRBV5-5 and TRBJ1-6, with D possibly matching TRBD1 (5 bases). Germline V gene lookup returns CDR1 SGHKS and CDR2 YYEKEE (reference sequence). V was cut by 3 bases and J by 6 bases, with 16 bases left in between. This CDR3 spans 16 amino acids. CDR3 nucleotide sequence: TGTGCCAGCAGCTCTCTTGCAGGGTCGGCTAATTCACCCCTCCACTTT. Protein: CASSSLAGSANSPLHF. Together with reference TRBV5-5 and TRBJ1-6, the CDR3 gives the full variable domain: DAGVTQSPTHLIKTRGQQVTLRCSPISGHKSVSWYQQVLGQGPQFIFQYYEKEERGRGNFPDRFSARQFPNYSSELNVNALLLGDSALYLCASSSLAGSANSPLHFGNGTRLTVT.

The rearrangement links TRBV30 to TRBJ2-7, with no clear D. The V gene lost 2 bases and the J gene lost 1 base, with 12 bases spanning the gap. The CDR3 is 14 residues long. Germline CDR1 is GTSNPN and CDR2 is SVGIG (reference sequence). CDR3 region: CAWSIPIRSYEQYF. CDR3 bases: TGTGCCTGGAGTATCCCAATAAGATCCTACGAGCAGTACTTC.

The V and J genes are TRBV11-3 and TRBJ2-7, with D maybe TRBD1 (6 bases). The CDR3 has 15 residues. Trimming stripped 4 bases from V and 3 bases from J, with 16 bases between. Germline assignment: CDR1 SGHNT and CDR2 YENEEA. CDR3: CASSSSWTANYEQYF. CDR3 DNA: TGTGCCAGCAGCTCCTCCTGGACAGCAAACTACGAGCAGTACTTC.

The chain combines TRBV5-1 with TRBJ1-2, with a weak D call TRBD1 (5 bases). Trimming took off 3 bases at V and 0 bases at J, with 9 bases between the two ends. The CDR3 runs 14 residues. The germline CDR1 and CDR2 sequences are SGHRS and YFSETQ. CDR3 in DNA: TGCGCCAGCAGCTCGGGGGGGACTAACTATGGCTACACCTTC. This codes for CASSSGGTNYGYTF.

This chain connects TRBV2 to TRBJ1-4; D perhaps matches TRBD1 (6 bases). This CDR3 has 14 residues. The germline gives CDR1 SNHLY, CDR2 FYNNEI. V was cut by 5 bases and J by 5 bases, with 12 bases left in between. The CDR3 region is CASSSGGANEKLFF. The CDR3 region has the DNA TGTGCCAGCAGTTCGGGGGGCGCCAATGAAAAACTGTTTTTT.

CDR3 loop: CASSQVGGLNEAFF. Here the CDR3 DNA reads TGTGCCAGCAGCCAAGTCGGGGGATTGAATGAAGCTTTCTTT. The chain couples TRBV14 to TRBJ1-1, with D possibly TRBD1 on 5 matching bases. Trimming stripped 1 base from V and 7 bases from J, with 13 bases between. The CDR3 consists of 14 residues. Germline V gives CDR1 SGHDN, CDR2 FVKESK.

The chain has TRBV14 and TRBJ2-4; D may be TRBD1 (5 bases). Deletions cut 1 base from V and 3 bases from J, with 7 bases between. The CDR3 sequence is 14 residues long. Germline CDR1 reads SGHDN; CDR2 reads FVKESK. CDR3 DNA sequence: TGTGCCAGCAGCCAAGGGGGCCTCAAAAACATTCAGTACTTC. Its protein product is CASSQGGLKNIQYF.

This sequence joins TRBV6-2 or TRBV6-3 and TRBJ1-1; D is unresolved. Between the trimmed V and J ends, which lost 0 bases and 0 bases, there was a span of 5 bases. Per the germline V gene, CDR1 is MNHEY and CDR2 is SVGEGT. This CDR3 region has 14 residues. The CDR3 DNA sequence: TGTGCCAGCAGTTACTCAGATATGAACACTGAAGCTTTCTTT. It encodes CASSYSDMNTEAFF.

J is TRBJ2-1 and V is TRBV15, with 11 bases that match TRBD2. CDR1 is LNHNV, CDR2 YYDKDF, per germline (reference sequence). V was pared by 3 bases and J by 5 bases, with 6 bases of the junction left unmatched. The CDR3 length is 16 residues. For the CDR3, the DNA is TGTGCCACCAGCAGTCTACTAGCGGGAGACAACAATGAGCAGTTCTTC. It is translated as CATSSLLAGDNNEQFF.